The source of this T cell receptor beta chain is a study of STAT5B mutations in CD4+ large granular lymphocyte leukemia. Study findings and constraints: Top patient clones used TRBV06 genes more often: 8/27 versus 2/35 in controls.

Per germline, CDR1 MDHEN and CDR2 SYDVKM. The CDR3 contains 13 residues. V was cut by 2 bases and J by 10 bases, with 14 bases left in between. Here immunoSEQ multiplex PCR was the method, and the copy in TCRdb shows in-frame clones only, minus some. The sample shows 25,000 to 40,000 clones, roughly 79% of them seen only once. Only one count was recorded for this clone. Its cognate antigen is unknown. The material sequenced was CD4+ T cells from blood buffy coats. This sequence joins TRBV28 and TRBJ2-5, with unresolved D. This sequence was found in a human donor in good health. Here the CDR3 DNA reads TGTGCCAGCAGTTTAAAGGGCCTAGGTTACCAGTACTTC. Its protein product is CASSLKGLGYQYF.